These T cell receptor beta chains were read from a single sample in a study of T cell repertoires in cytomegalovirus infection. TCRdb redid the calling of the reads with MiXCR, one entry per CDR3 protein. This sample has 450,000 to 550,000 distinct CDR3 sequences, with roughly 46% found just once. The antigens for these receptors are not known. Here the sequenced sample was cultured PBMCs, taken from culture after CMV antigen stimulation. The origin of the receptors is a human donor in good health (CMV status not recorded). Some clones in this sample may be carry-over from other donors' samples. Each CDR3 is given with its conserved first and last residue. A D gene is named only where the DNA matches it firmly. Clone size, where shown, is once, few, many, or a class for clones that have expanded.

D,V,J,size,DNA,CDR3
.,TRBV7-8,TRBJ2-7,.,TGTGCCAGCAGCTCGGACAGCCCCGTGCAGTACTTC,CASSSDSPVQYF
.,TRBV11-2,TRBJ1-5,.,TGTGCCAGCAGCTTAGATGCGGGCATTGGGCAGCCCCAGCATTTT,CASSLDAGIGQPQHF
.,TRBV6-2/TRBV6-3,TRBJ2-3,.,TGTGCCAGCAGTCCCTCTGGGGGTGTAACAGATACGCAGTATTTT,CASSPSGGVTDTQYF
.,TRBV7-2,TRBJ1-2,.,TGTGCCAGCAGCCCTCAATCCGGGCCGGGCTATGGCTACACCTTC,CASSPQSGPGYGYTF
TRBD1,TRBV12-3/TRBV12-4,TRBJ2-7,once,TGTGCCAGCAGCCTGGGACAGGGGTTCGAGCAGTACTTC,CASSLGQGFEQYF
TRBD1,TRBV11-3,TRBJ2-7,few,TGTGCCAGCAGCTTTGGGACAGCCTACGAGCAGTACTTC,CASSFGTAYEQYF
.,TRBV7-2,TRBJ2-1,many,TGTGCCAGCAGCTTAGCCGTTAGCGGTTACAATGAGCAGTTCTTC,CASSLAVSGYNEQFF
.,TRBV7-2,TRBJ2-7,many,TGTGCCAGCAGCTTAGGGGCTTACTCCTACGAGCAGTACTTC,CASSLGAYSYEQYF
TRBD1,TRBV7-2,TRBJ2-5,few,TGTGCCAGCAGTGTGGACAGGGGGCGAGAGACCCAGTACTTC,CASSVDRGRETQYF
.,TRBV7-2,TRBJ2-7,.,TGTGCCAGCAGCTTAGACAGATCGTACCCCGAGCAGTACTTC,CASSLDRSYPEQYF
.,TRBV28,TRBJ2-5,many,TGTGCCAGCAGTACGCGGACACCCCAAGAGACCCAGTACTTC,CASSTRTPQETQYF
TRBD2,TRBV30,TRBJ2-3,few,TGTGCCTGGAGGGTCAGCGGGAGGGGAGATACGCAGTATTTT,CAWRVSGRGDTQYF
.,TRBV7-2,TRBJ2-1,.,TGTGCCAGCAGCCCCCCTCGGGGTGAGCAGTTCTTC,CASSPPRGEQFF
TRBD1,TRBV4-1,TRBJ2-7,.,TGCGCCAGCAGCCAAGCAGGACAGGGATCAAGTTCCTACGAGCAGTACTTC,CASSQAGQGSSSYEQYF
TRBD2,TRBV12-3/TRBV12-4,TRBJ2-1,.,TGTGCCAGCAGCCCCGCGGGGGTCTACAATGAGCAGTTCTTC,CASSPAGVYNEQFF
.,TRBV4-1,TRBJ2-2,.,TGCGCCAGCAGCCGGATGCCGTACAGGAACACCGGGGAGCTGTTTTTT,CASSRMPYRNTGELFF
.,TRBV11-2,TRBJ2-7,.,TGTGCCAGCAGCTTAGATCGAGTTACCAATGCCGAGCAGTACTTC,CASSLDRVTNAEQYF
TRBD2,TRBV27,TRBJ2-1,few,TGTGCCAGCAGCCGATTAGCGGGAGGTCTCAATGAGCAGTTCTTC,CASSRLAGGLNEQFF
.,TRBV7-6,TRBJ2-2,.,TGTGCCAGCAGCCCTTCGCGAGGAAACACCGGGGAGCTGTTTTTT,CASSPSRGNTGELFF
TRBD2,TRBV6-6,TRBJ2-7,.,TGTGCCAGCAGCCCCGGGACTAAAACCTACGAGCAGTACTTC,CASSPGTKTYEQYF
TRBD1,TRBV7-9,TRBJ1-1,.,TGTGCCAGCAGCCCCCGGGACAGGGGTTTCCACACTGAAGCTTTCTTT,CASSPRDRGFHTEAFF
.,TRBV20-1,TRBJ2-2,.,TGCAGTGCTAGAGTGAAGGGGCCGATAGGGGAGCTGTTTTTT,CSARVKGPIGELFF
TRBD1,TRBV20-1,TRBJ1-1,.,TGCAGTGCTAGAGGTGACGCCTTACAGGGGACCACTGAAGCTTTCTTT,CSARGDALQGTTEAFF
.,TRBV7-9,TRBJ2-1,.,TGTGCCAGCAGCGTCGGGGCCCAAAATGAGCAGTTCTTC,CASSVGAQNEQFF
.,TRBV6-6,TRBJ1-5,few,TGTGCCAGCAGTTACACGCAGGGAGGGCAGCCCCAGCATTTT,CASSYTQGGQPQHF
.,TRBV12-3/TRBV12-4,TRBJ2-1,few,TGTGCCAGCAGTAGGTGGGATAAGTACAATGAGCAGTTCTTC,CASSRWDKYNEQFF
.,TRBV7-2,TRBJ2-3,many,TGTGCCAGCAGCTTAGGCTACACAGATACGCAGTATTTT,CASSLGYTDTQYF
.,TRBV5-1,TRBJ2-3,.,TGCGCCAGCAGCAGTGGTTCGACCCCTCGATGGCAGTATTTT,CASSSGSTPRWQYF